This paragraph reports one T cell receptor (beta chain). Its target is unknown. The entry originates in a study of OX40 agonist ivuxolimab in advanced cancers. Study-wide findings and caveats: At 0.1 to 3.0 mg/kg, clonal expansion of CD4+ and CD8+ blood T cells had occurred by week 6. Average numbers of expanded clones were greater in CD8+ T cells than in CD4+. Low normalized T-cell clonal expansion was also seen in some nonresponders.

Assay: immunoSEQ multiplex PCR; the TCRdb copy retains only in-frame clones and omits some. The sample comprises 50,000 to 75,000 clones, 91% of which are singletons, and roughly a sixth rests with the top ten. V was trimmed by 4 bases and J by 0 bases, leaving 6 bases between them. The CDR3 is made up of 13 amino acids. Germline V CDR1 and CDR2: SNHLY, FYNNEI. This material consisted of CD4+ or CD8+ T cells sorted from blood, taken in a trial of the OX40 agonist ivuxolimab. This TCR came from an adult with an advanced solid tumor such as melanoma, head and neck, liver or kidney cancer. J is TRBJ2-5 and V is TRBV2; D not resolved. CDR3 sequence reads: CASSAAYQETQYF. As DNA, the CDR3 is TGTGCCAGCAGTGCGGCGTACCAAGAGACCCAGTACTTC.